Following are 29 T cell receptor beta chains from one sample sequenced in a study of cytotoxic CD8 clonotypes in ibrutinib-treated CLL. Method: immunoSEQ multiplex PCR; TCRdb's copy keeps in-frame clones and lacks some. The sample yields 160,000 or so clones, roughly 86% seen once. The sequencing here drew on PBMCs, taken after 12 months of ibrutinib treatment. All receptors come from a human donor with chronic lymphocytic leukemia.

The chain employs TRBV10-3 and TRBJ2-2; D is perhaps TRBD1 (5 bases). From germline, CDR1 is ENHRY and CDR2 SYGVKD. This CDR3 contains 13 residues. V was trimmed by 10 bases and J by 0 bases, leaving 9 bases between them. CDR3 in amino acids: CATGITNTGELFF. CDR3 nucleotide sequence: TGTGCCACAGGGATAACGAACACCGGGGAGCTGTTTTTT.

This clone was observed a handful of times. V usage is TRBV19 and J usage is TRBJ2-3, with 15 bases aligning to TRBD2. The CDR3 totals 16 residues. Trimming removed 5 bases from V and 3 bases from J; junction bases left unmatched: 3. Germline assignment: CDR1 LNHDA and CDR2 SQIVND (reference sequence). The CDR3 nucleotides read TGTGCCAGTAGTGGGACTAGCGGGAGGAGAACAGATACGCAGTATTTT. As protein: CASSGTSGRRTDTQYF.

The chain joins TRBV15 to TRBJ2-7, with no clear D. Germline V gene sequence: CDR1 LNHNV, CDR2 YYDKDF (reference sequence). The length of the CDR3 is 13 residues. Trimming shortened V by 0 bases and J by 3 bases, and 6 bases separated the two germline ends. The CDR3 nucleotides read TGTGCCACCAGCAGAGATCTTGGCTACGAGCAGTACTTC. Residues: CATSRDLGYEQYF. Complete variable domain (other parts from reference TRBV15 and TRBJ2-7): DAMVIQNPRYQVTQFGKPVTLSCSQTLNHNVMYWYQQKSSQAPKLLFHYYDKDFNNEADTPDNFQSRRPNTSFCFLDIRSPGLGDTAMYLCATSRDLGYEQYFGPGTRLTVT.

This clone was recorded a few times. The J gene is TRBJ1-2, the V gene TRBV19; TRBD1 aligns across 7 bases. The germline gives CDR1 LNHDA, CDR2 SQIVND (reference sequence). Trimming at V came to 3 bases and at J to 1 base, leaving 8 bases not matched to a gene. CDR3 length equals 16 residues. The CDR3 bases are TGTGCCAGTAGTATGGGTTCGGGACAGCTTAACTATGGCTACACCTTC. Its protein product is CASSMGSGQLNYGYTF.

The J gene is TRBJ1-5, the V gene TRBV6-4; D gene ambiguous. Trimming took 8 bases from V and 4 from J, leaving 15 bases between them. This CDR3 is built from 14 residues. Germline CDR1 and CDR2: MRHNA and SNTAGT. The CDR3 DNA is TGTGCCAGCTCGCAGGAGGCAGGAAATCAGCCCCAGCATTTT. This gives the protein CASSQEAGNQPQHF.

This clone was picked up a small number of times. The CDR3 nucleotides are TGTGCCAGCTCAACGGGATACGGGTACGAGCAGTACTTC. It specifies CASSTGYGYEQYF. The gene calls are TRBV18 and TRBJ2-7, with D possibly matching TRBD2 (5 bases). This CDR3 region has 13 residues. The V end lost 5 bases, the J end lost 4 bases, and 12 bases lay between the germline ends. Germline CDR1 and CDR2: KGHSH and LQKENI.

The CDR3 here is CASSQELAGGPLHEQFF. The CDR3 region has the DNA TGCGCCAGCAGCCAGGAGCTAGCGGGGGGGCCGCTCCATGAGCAGTTCTTC. The rearrangement uses TRBV4-3 and TRBJ2-1, with 12 bases aligning to TRBD2. The V segment lost 3 bases and the J segment 8 bases; nucleotides outside the gene matches: 11. This CDR3 spans 17 amino acids. The germline V gene has CDR1 LGHNA and CDR2 YSLEER.

This chain joins TRBV25-1 and TRBJ1-1; a possible D gene is TRBD1 (5 bases). Germline V gene lookup returns CDR1 MGHDK and CDR2 SYGVNS. V lost 5 bases and J 3 bases, leaving 22 bases between the germline ends. The CDR3 extends over 17 amino acids. CDR3 residues: CASSPNRRGNLDTEAFF. CDR3 coding DNA: TGTGCCAGCAGTCCCAACCGGAGGGGAAACTTGGACACTGAAGCTTTCTTT.

Here the CDR3 reads CASIGPNNEKLFF. CDR3 in DNA: TGTGCCAGCATAGGGCCAAATAATGAAAAACTGTTTTTT. The chain carries TRBV2 and TRBJ1-4; D remains unclear. Germline CDR1 reads SNHLY; CDR2 reads FYNNEI. The CDR3 covers 13 residues. Trimming took 7 bases from V and 4 from J, leaving 10 bases between them.

V and J are TRBV7-6 and TRBJ2-7; 7 positions agree with TRBD1. The germline V gene encodes CDR1 SGHVS and CDR2 FNYEAQ. V lost 5 bases, J lost 0 bases, and 16 bases stayed unmatched. The CDR3 covers 18 residues. The CDR3 nucleotides read TGTGCCAGCAGCAATATTCTCCGGGACAGCCTTTCCTCCTACGAGCAGTACTTC. Amino acids: CASSNILRDSLSSYEQYF.

This rearrangement joins TRBV7-2 to TRBJ1-3; D is unresolved. Per the germline V gene, CDR1 is SGHTA and CDR2 is FQGNSA. V shed 0 bases and J shed 0 bases, with 3 bases lying between them. This CDR3 has 14 amino acids. The DNA of the CDR3 is TGTGCCAGCAGCTTAGCAGTCTCTGGAAACACCATATATTTT. Its translation: CASSLAVSGNTIYF.

The V gene is TRBV5-1, the J gene TRBJ2-5, with 10 bases identical to TRBD2. The CDR3 totals 16 residues. V gave up 0 bases and J gave up 5 bases; unmatched junction bases: 7. Germline V gene lookup returns CDR1 SGHRS and CDR2 YFSETQ. This CDR3 is CASSLEGLARGETQYF. CDR3 bases: TGCGCCAGCAGCTTGGAGGGACTAGCGCGGGGGGAGACCCAGTACTTC. The full variable domain, rest sourced from reference TRBV5-1 and TRBJ2-5, is KAGVTQTPRYLIKTRGQQVTLSCSPISGHRSVSWYQQTPGQGLQFLFEYFSETQRNKGNFPGRFSGRQFSNSRSEMNVSTLELGDSALYLCASSLEGLARGETQYFGPGTRLLVL.

The chain recombines TRBV6-1 with TRBJ2-7; possibly TRBD1 for D (5 bases). Trimming stripped 8 bases from V and 6 bases from J, with 20 bases between. Germline CDR1 MNHNS, CDR2 SASEGT. CDR3 length: 14 residues. The CDR3 loop is CASSSAGMVSEQYF. In DNA form, the CDR3 reads TGTGCCAGCTCTAGTGCAGGGATGGTCAGCGAGCAGTACTTC.

The V and J genes are TRBV28 and TRBJ2-2; the match to TRBD2 covers 7 bases. The junction had 18 bases not matched to a gene; V was cut back by 7 bases and J by 7 bases. This CDR3 region has 17 residues. The germline CDR1 and CDR2 sequences are MDHEN and SYDVKM. CDR3 sequence (DNA): TGTGCCAGCAAACTCATTCGGGCGGGAGCCCAAGGCGGGGAGCTGTTTTTT. It encodes CASKLIRAGAQGGELFF.

This chain connects TRBV18 to TRBJ2-7; D perhaps matches TRBD2 (6 bases). Trimming shortened V by 4 bases and J by 2 bases, and 12 bases separated the two germline ends. Germline V CDR1 and CDR2: KGHSH, LQKENI. This CDR3 spans 14 amino acids. CDR3 coding DNA: TGTGCCAGCTCACGGGCTAGCGCGACCTACGAGCAGTACTTC. It codes for CASSRASATYEQYF.

The V gene is TRBV28, the J gene TRBJ1-3, with D uncertain. V was clipped by 6 bases and J by 3 bases, with 12 bases between them. The germline V gene has CDR1 MDHEN and CDR2 SYDVKM. CDR3 length equals 14 residues. CDR3 protein: CASSYPRLGNTIYF. CDR3 in DNA: TGTGCCAGCAGCTACCCTCGCCTTGGAAACACCATATATTTT.

V usage is TRBV28 and J usage is TRBJ1-3, with D possibly matching TRBD1 (5 bases). CDR1 and CDR2 (germline): MDHEN, SYDVKM. The CDR3 has 13 amino acids. V lost 6 bases and J lost 8, with 14 bases in between. The CDR3 DNA reads TGTGCCAGCAGCTGGGGGGGTCTCTACACCATATATTTT. It codes for CASSWGGLYTIYF.

This clone came up a few times. The chain couples TRBV7-9 to TRBJ2-2, with 8 bases that match TRBD1. Germline V gives CDR1 SEHNR, CDR2 FQNEAQ (reference sequence). The V segment lost 10 bases and the J segment 1 base; nucleotides outside the gene matches: 5. The CDR3 covers 14 residues. CDR3 sequence reads: CAITGTGNTGELFF. Here the CDR3 DNA reads TGTGCCATCACCGGGACAGGGAACACCGGGGAGCTGTTTTTT.

The chain links TRBV6-5 to TRBJ2-7, with D possibly matching TRBD1 (5 bases). This CDR3 is built from 15 residues. Germline V gene sequence: CDR1 MNHEY, CDR2 SVGAGI. Trimming removed 2 bases at V and 0 bases at J, with 11 bases between. Here the CDR3 reads CASSYGQGSSYEQYF. The CDR3 coding sequence is TGTGCCAGCAGTTACGGCCAGGGCAGCTCCTACGAGCAGTACTTC.

A note on this clone: Other nucleotide sequences from this sample produce the same CDR3. The rearrangement uses TRBV18 and TRBJ1-1; 7 positions match TRBD1. Germline V gene lookup returns CDR1 KGHSH and CDR2 LQKENI. The V and J ends lost 3 bases and 7 bases, in that order; junction bases with no gene match: 2. There are 12 residues in the CDR3. The CDR3 DNA is TGTGCCAGCTCACCCGGGACAGTTGAAGCTTTCTTT. Translation: CASSPGTVEAFF. Full variable domain (outside the CDR3, taken from reference TRBV18 and TRBJ1-1): NAGVMQNPRHLVRRRGQEARLRCSPMKGHSHVYWYRQLPEEGLKFMVYLQKENIIDESGMPKERFSAEFPKEGPSILRIQQVVRGDSAAYFCASSPGTVEAFFGQGTRLTVV.

The chain is built from TRBV28 and TRBJ1-1; TRBD1 aligns across 8 bases. This CDR3 contains 12 residues. J was trimmed by 6 bases and V by 9 bases; bases with no gene match: 6. Germline V gene data show CDR1 as MDHEN and CDR2 as SYDVKM. The CDR3 nucleotides read TGTGCCAGTCACAGGGGGGCGGCTGAAGCTTTCTTT. Its protein is CASHRGAAEAFF.

The chain recombines TRBV28 with TRBJ1-5; D ambiguous. Trimming took 3 bases from V and 1 from J, leaving 7 bases between them. From germline, CDR1 is MDHEN and CDR2 SYDVKM. The CDR3 totals 14 residues. CDR3 loop: CASSFWASNQPQHF. CDR3 DNA: TGTGCCAGCAGTTTTTGGGCCAGCAATCAGCCCCAGCATTTT.

This clone turned up a few times. The chain uses TRBV5-4 and TRBJ1-1, with 7 bases lining up with TRBD1. CDR1 is SGHNT, CDR2 YYREEE, per germline (reference sequence). V gave up 4 bases and J gave up 5 bases; unmatched junction bases: 11. The CDR3 consists of 15 residues. The CDR3 is CASSLKTGVWTEAFF. The CDR3 DNA reads TGTGCCAGCAGCCTGAAAACAGGGGTTTGGACTGAAGCTTTCTTT. The full variable domain, its missing parts supplied by reference TRBV5-4 and TRBJ1-1, is ETGVTQSPTHLIKTRGQQVTLRCSSQSGHNTVSWYQQALGQGPQFIFQYYREEENGRGNFPPRFSGLQFPNYSSELNVNALELDDSALYLCASSLKTGVWTEAFFGQGTRLTVV.

Only one count was recorded for this clone. The chain combines TRBV5-1 with TRBJ1-3; D possibly corresponds to TRBD1 (5 bases). Trimming stripped 4 bases from V and 0 bases from J, with 11 bases between. Germline values: CDR1 SGHRS, CDR2 YFSETQ. This CDR3 is 15 amino acids long. CDR3 bases: TGCGCCAGCAGCGAGGGACCGAACTCTGGAAACACCATATATTTT. Its protein is CASSEGPNSGNTIYF.

This clone appeared once. The chain combines TRBV10-3 with TRBJ2-7; 7 bases align to TRBD2. CDR3 length: 12 residues. Germline lookup yields CDR1 ENHRY and CDR2 SYGVKD. The V segment lost 10 bases and the J segment 7 bases; nucleotides outside the gene matches: 10. Here the CDR3 DNA reads TGTGCCACGAAAGCGGGGTTGCGGGAGCAGTACTTC. Encoded protein: CATKAGLREQYF.

The chain links TRBV11-3 to TRBJ2-4, with TRBD1 matching 7 bases. The CDR3 totals 15 residues. V lost 5 bases to trimming and J lost 0 bases; unmatched junction nucleotides: 4. Per germline, CDR1 SGHNT and CDR2 YENEEA. This CDR3 is CASSPGGVAKNIQYF. The CDR3 DNA reads as TGTGCCAGCAGCCCAGGGGGAGTAGCCAAAAACATTCAGTACTTC.

This clone was seen more than once but under ten times. The chain employs TRBV6-5 and TRBJ2-7; TRBD2 matches 9 bases. The V segment lost 4 bases and the J segment 8 bases; nucleotides outside the gene matches: 6. Germline CDR1 and CDR2: MNHEY and SVGAGI. The CDR3 has 13 residues. CDR3 nucleotide sequence: TGTGCCAGCAGTTCAGCGGGAGGCCGGCAGCAGTACTTC. Residues: CASSSAGGRQQYF.

This clone was detected only once. The chain uses TRBV14 and TRBJ2-7; 9 nucleotides line up with TRBD1. The CDR3 has 16 amino acids. CDR1 and CDR2 from the germline V gene are SGHDN and FVKESK. The V gene end was trimmed by 1 base and the J gene end by 3 bases; junction bases not matched to a gene: 7. DNA of the CDR3: TGTGCCAGCAGCCAAGGCCCGGGGACAGGGATCTACGAGCAGTACTTC. Protein product: CASSQGPGTGIYEQYF.

The chain combines TRBV27 with TRBJ1-2, with D tentatively TRBD1 (5 bases). This CDR3 has 13 residues. Germline CDR1 and CDR2: MNHEY and SMNVEV (reference sequence). V gave up 3 bases and J gave up 8 bases, with 13 bases separating them. In DNA, the CDR3 is TGTGCCAGCAGTTTCGGAGGGGCGGACGGCTACACCTTC. Encoded protein: CASSFGGADGYTF.